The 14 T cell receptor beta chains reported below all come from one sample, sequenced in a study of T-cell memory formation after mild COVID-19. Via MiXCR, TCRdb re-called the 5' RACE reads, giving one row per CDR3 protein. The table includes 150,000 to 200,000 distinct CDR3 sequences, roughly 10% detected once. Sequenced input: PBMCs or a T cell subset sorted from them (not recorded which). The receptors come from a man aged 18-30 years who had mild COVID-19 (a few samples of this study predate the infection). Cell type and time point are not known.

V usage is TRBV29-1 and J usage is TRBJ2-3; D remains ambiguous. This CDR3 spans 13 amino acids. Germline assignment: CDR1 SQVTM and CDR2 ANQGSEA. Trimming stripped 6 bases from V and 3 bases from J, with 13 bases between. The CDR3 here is CSVSKERTDTQYF. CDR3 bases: TGCAGCGTGTCAAAGGAGCGAACAGATACGCAGTATTTT.

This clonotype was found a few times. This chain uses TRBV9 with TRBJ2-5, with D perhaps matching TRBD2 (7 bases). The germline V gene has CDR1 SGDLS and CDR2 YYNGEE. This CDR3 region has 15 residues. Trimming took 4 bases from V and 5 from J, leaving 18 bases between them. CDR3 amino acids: CASSSTGGQHETQYF. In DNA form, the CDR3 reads TGTGCCAGCAGCTCCACGGGGGGCCAACACGAGACCCAGTACTTC.

The DNA of the CDR3 is TGTGCCAGCAGCTGGGAACTAATAGGGCGGAACACTGAAGCTTTCTTT. Translating it yields CASSWELIGRNTEAFF. The chain uses TRBV7-2 and TRBJ1-1; D not resolved. CDR3 length: 16 residues. CDR1 SGHTA and CDR2 FQGNSA come from the germline V gene. The V gene lost 4 bases and the J gene lost 1 base, with 16 bases spanning the gap.

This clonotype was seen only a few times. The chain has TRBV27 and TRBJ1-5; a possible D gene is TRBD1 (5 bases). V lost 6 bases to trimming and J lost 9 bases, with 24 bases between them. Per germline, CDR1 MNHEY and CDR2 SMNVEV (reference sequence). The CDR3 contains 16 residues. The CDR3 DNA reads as TGTGCCAGCAGCTTACTCTCCGGGACCCTAATCGGGCCCCAGCATTTT. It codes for CASSLLSGTLIGPQHF.

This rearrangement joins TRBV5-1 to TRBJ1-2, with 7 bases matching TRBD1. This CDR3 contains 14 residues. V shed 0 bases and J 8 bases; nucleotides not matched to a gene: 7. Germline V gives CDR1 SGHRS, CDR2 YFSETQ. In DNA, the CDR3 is TGCGCCAGCAGCTTGGAGGCAGGGGGAAGAGGCTACACCTTC. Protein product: CASSLEAGGRGYTF.

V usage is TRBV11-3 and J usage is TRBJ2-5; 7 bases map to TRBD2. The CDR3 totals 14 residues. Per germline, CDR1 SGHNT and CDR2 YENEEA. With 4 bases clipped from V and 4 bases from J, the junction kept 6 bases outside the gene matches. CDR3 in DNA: TGTGCCAGCAGCTCTGCGGGGGAAGGAGAGACCCAGTACTTC. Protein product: CASSSAGEGETQYF.

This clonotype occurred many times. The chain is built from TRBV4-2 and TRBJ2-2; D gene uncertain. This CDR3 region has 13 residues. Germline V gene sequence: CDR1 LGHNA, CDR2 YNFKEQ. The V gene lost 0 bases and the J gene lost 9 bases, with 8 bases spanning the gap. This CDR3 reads CASSQELNWELFF. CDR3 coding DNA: TGTGCCAGCAGCCAAGAACTAAACTGGGAGCTGTTTTTT.

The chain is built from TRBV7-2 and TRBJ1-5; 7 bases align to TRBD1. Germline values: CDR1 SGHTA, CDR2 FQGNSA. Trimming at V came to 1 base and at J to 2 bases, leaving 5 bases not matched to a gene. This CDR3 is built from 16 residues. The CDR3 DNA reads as TGTGCCAGCAGCTTAGGGCAGGGGGTAGGCAATCAGCCCCAGCATTTT. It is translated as CASSLGQGVGNQPQHF. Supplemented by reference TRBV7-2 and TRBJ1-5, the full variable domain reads GAGVSQSPSNKVTEKGKDVELRCDPISGHTALYWYRQSLGQGLEFLIYFQGNSAPDKSGLPSDRFSAERTGGSVSTLTIQRTQQEDSAVYLCASSLGQGVGNQPQHFGDGTRLSIL.

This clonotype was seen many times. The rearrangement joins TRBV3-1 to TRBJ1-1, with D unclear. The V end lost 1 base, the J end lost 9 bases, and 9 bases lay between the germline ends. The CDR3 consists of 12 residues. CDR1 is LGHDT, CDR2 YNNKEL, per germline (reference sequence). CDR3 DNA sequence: TGTGCCAGCAGCCAAGGGGAAGGGAAAGCTTTCTTT. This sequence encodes CASSQGEGKAFF.

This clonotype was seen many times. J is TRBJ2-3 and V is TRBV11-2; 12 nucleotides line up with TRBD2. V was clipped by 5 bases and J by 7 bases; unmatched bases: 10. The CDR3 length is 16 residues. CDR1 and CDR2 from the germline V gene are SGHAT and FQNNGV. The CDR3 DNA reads TGTGCCAGCAGCCAAACCTTGGGACTAGCGGGTTATACGCAGTATTTT. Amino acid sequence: CASSQTLGLAGYTQYF.

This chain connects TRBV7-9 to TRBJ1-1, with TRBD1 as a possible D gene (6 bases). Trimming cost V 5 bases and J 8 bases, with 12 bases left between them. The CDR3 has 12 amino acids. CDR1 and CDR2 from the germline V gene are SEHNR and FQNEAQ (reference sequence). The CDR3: CASSQTGYEAFF. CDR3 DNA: TGTGCCAGCAGCCAAACAGGGTACGAAGCTTTCTTT. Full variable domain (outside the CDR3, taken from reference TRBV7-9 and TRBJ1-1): DTGVSQNPRHKITKRGQNVTFRCDPISEHNRLYWYRQTLGQGPEFLTYFQNEAQLEKSRLLSDRFSAERPKGSFSTLEIQRTEQGDSAMYLCASSQTGYEAFFGQGTRLTVV.

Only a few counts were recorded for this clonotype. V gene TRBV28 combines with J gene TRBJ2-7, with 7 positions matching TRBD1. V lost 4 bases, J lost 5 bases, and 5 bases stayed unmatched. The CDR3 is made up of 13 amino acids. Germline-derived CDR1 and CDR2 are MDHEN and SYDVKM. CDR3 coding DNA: TGTGCCAGCAGTTCACAGGGGACCAACGAGCAGTACGTC. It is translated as CASSSQGTNEQYV.

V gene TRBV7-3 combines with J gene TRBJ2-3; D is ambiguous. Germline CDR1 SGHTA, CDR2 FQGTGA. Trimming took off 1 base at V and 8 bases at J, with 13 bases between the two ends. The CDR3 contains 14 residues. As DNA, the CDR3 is TGTGCCAGCAGCTTAAATCCCGGATCGGGTACGCAGTATTTT. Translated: CASSLNPGSGTQYF.

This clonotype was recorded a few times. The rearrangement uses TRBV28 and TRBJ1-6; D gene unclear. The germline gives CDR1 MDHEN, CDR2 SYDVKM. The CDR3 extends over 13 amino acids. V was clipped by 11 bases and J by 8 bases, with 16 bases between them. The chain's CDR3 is CASTGGWDSPLHF. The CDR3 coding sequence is TGTGCCTCCACGGGAGGGTGGGATTCACCCCTCCACTTT.